What follows are 17 T cell receptor beta chains derived from one specimen sequenced in a study of blood T cell repertoires in COVID-19. Sequencing was performed with immunoSEQ multiplex PCR; in TCRdb, only in-frame clones are kept and a portion is missing. The sample yields some 180,000 clones, more than 70% seen once. The sample was peripheral blood. These receptors came from a woman aged 60-75 years with acute or convalescent COVID-19.

The chain is built from TRBV6-5 and TRBJ1-3, with D perhaps matching TRBD1 (5 bases). This CDR3 has 13 amino acids. Germline loops: CDR1 MNHEY, CDR2 SVGAGI. V lost 6 bases to trimming and J lost 0 bases, with 6 bases between them. The CDR3 nucleotides are TGTGCCAGCAGGGGGGGCTCTGGAAACACCATATATTTT. Its protein is CASRGGSGNTIYF.

The V gene is TRBV5-1, the J gene TRBJ2-7, with 8 bases that match TRBD1. J lost 1 base, V lost 0 bases, and 3 bases had no gene match. Germline V lookup: CDR1 SGHRS, CDR2 YFSETQ. The CDR3 runs to 15 residues. This CDR3 is CASSLGTGTSYEQYF. CDR3 bases: TGCGCCAGCAGCTTGGGGACAGGGACTTCCTACGAGCAGTACTTC. Together with reference TRBV5-1 and TRBJ2-7, the CDR3 gives the full variable domain: KAGVTQTPRYLIKTRGQQVTLSCSPISGHRSVSWYQQTPGQGLQFLFEYFSETQRNKGNFPGRFSGRQFSNSRSEMNVSTLELGDSALYLCASSLGTGTSYEQYFGPGTRLTVT.

This clone was seen only a few times. The chain uses TRBV6-5 and TRBJ1-6; 9 nucleotides agree with TRBD1. J lost 9 bases, V lost 0 bases, and 3 bases had no gene match. Germline V gene data show CDR1 as MNHEY and CDR2 as SVGAGI. The CDR3 totals 15 residues. The CDR3 loop is CASSYSDRGSSPLHF. CDR3 in DNA: TGTGCCAGCAGTTACTCGGACAGGGGAAGTTCACCCCTCCACTTT.

The table lists this clone with a count of one. The CDR3, as DNA: TGTGCCAGCAGTTTAATGGGACAGGGTCGGGAGCAGTTCTTC. Translating gives CASSLMGQGREQFF. The chain carries TRBV28 and TRBJ2-1; 9 nucleotides match TRBD1. CDR1 MDHEN and CDR2 SYDVKM come from the germline V gene. This CDR3 has 14 residues. Germline trimming cut 2 bases from V and 10 bases from J; bases unmatched to any gene: 6.

The chain has TRBV14 and TRBJ2-3; D might be TRBD2 (6 bases). Germline lookup yields CDR1 SGHDN and CDR2 FVKESK. Trimming stripped 2 bases from V and 0 bases from J, with 9 bases between. The CDR3 is 15 residues long. CDR3 nucleotide sequence: TGTGCCAGCAGCCAACTAGCGTCTAGCACAGATACGCAGTATTTT. It encodes CASSQLASSTDTQYF.

The genes are TRBV12-3 or TRBV12-4 and TRBJ2-3, with TRBD2 identical over 7 bases. This CDR3 contains 13 residues. Trimming cost V 6 bases and J 2 bases; bases outside gene matches: 2. The chain's CDR3 is CASRGDYTDTQYF. The CDR3 nucleotides read TGTGCCAGCAGGGGGGACTACACAGATACGCAGTATTTT.

CDR3 sequence reads: CALGRVKAFF. CDR3 sequence (DNA): TGTGCCTTAGGCAGGGTGAAAGCTTTCTTT. The V gene is TRBV30, the J gene TRBJ1-1, with a weak D call TRBD1 (5 bases). CDR1 GTSNPN and CDR2 SVGIG come from the germline V gene (reference sequence). The CDR3 sequence is 10 residues long. Trimming left V 7 bases short and J 9 bases short, with 12 bases between.

V and J are TRBV5-1 and TRBJ2-7; 7 bases match TRBD2. The trim removed 7 bases at V and 2 bases at J, leaving 6 bases unmatched. Looked up from germline, CDR1 is SGHRS and CDR2 is YFSETQ. CDR3 length: 13 amino acids. CDR3 nucleotides: TGCGCCAGCGCGCGGGAGAGGCCCTACGAGCAGTACTTC. It encodes CASARERPYEQYF.

V is TRBV2 and J is TRBJ2-6, with 7 nucleotides matching TRBD1. The CDR3 is made up of 16 amino acids. Looked up from germline, CDR1 is SNHLY and CDR2 is FYNNEI. J was trimmed by 0 bases and V by 5 bases; bases with no gene match: 4. The CDR3 DNA reads as TGTGCCAGCAGTCGACAGGGATCCTCTGGGGCCAACGTCCTGACTTTC. It translates to CASSRQGSSGANVLTF. The entire variable domain, with the rest obtained from reference TRBV2 and TRBJ2-6, is as follows: EPEVTQTPSHQVTQMGQEVILRCVPISNHLYFYWYRQILGQKVEFLVSFYNNEISEKSEIFDDQFSVERPDGSNFTLKIRSTKLEDSAMYFCASSRQGSSGANVLTFGAGSRLTVL.

The rearrangement links TRBV5-1 to TRBJ1-1; TRBD1 agrees at 7 bases. This CDR3 has 13 residues. Germline CDR1 SGHRS, CDR2 YFSETQ. With 7 bases clipped from V and 0 bases from J, the junction kept 3 bases outside the gene matches. This CDR3 reads CASRQGVNTEAFF. The CDR3 DNA follows: TGCGCCAGCCGGCAGGGGGTGAACACTGAAGCTTTCTTT.

This clone was found a few times. Distinct nucleotide sequences in the sample also encode this CDR3. The gene calls are TRBV27 and TRBJ2-1, with 10 bases that match TRBD2. Germline loops: CDR1 MNHEY, CDR2 SMNVEV (reference sequence). CDR3 length equals 15 residues. Trimming took 6 bases from V and 7 from J; bases not matched to a gene: 9. CDR3 in DNA: TGTGCCAGCAGCCCCGGGCTAGCGGGAGTAAATGAGCAGTTCTTC. Translation: CASSPGLAGVNEQFF.

The chain links TRBV5-5 to TRBJ1-2; unclear D gene. Germline assignment: CDR1 SGHKS and CDR2 YYEKEE (reference sequence). V gave up 1 base and J gave up 8 bases, with 12 bases separating them. The CDR3 covers 13 residues. As DNA, the CDR3 is TGTGCCAGCAGCTTGTCGACATTCGGAGGCTACACCTTC. Amino acids: CASSLSTFGGYTF.

The chain employs TRBV6-2 or TRBV6-3 and TRBJ2-2; TRBD2 might be the D (5 bases). Per the germline V gene, CDR1 is MNHEY and CDR2 is SVGEGT. This CDR3 contains 15 residues. V was cut by 3 bases and J by 5 bases, with 13 bases left in between. The CDR3 region is CASSYWAGVTGELFF. DNA of the CDR3: TGTGCCAGCAGTTATTGGGCGGGCGTAACCGGGGAGCTGTTTTTT.

The chain has TRBV5-1 and TRBJ1-1; TRBD1 matches at 8 bases. V shed 2 bases, J shed 1 base, and the junction held 4 bases outside the gene matches. The CDR3 covers 15 residues. The germline gives CDR1 SGHRS, CDR2 YFSETQ. As DNA, the CDR3 is TGCGCCAGCAGCTTAAAGCAGGGGGCGAACACTGAAGCTTTCTTT. Amino acid sequence: CASSLKQGANTEAFF. Together with reference TRBV5-1 and TRBJ1-1, the CDR3 gives the full variable domain: KAGVTQTPRYLIKTRGQQVTLSCSPISGHRSVSWYQQTPGQGLQFLFEYFSETQRNKGNFPGRFSGRQFSNSRSEMNVSTLELGDSALYLCASSLKQGANTEAFFGQGTRLTVV.

The CDR3 protein is CASSLSPSGRPKSSYNEQFF. The CDR3 DNA is TGCGCCAGCAGCTTGTCTCCTAGCGGGAGGCCCAAAAGCTCCTACAATGAGCAGTTCTTC. This sequence joins TRBV5-1 and TRBJ2-1; TRBD2 aligns across 11 bases. CDR3 size: 20 residues. V was clipped by 1 base and J by 0 bases; unmatched bases: 12. Germline V CDR1 and CDR2: SGHRS, YFSETQ. Looking up the rest from reference TRBV5-1 and TRBJ2-1 gives the full variable domain: KAGVTQTPRYLIKTRGQQVTLSCSPISGHRSVSWYQQTPGQGLQFLFEYFSETQRNKGNFPGRFSGRQFSNSRSEMNVSTLELGDSALYLCASSLSPSGRPKSSYNEQFFGPGTRLTVL.

The chain couples TRBV2 to TRBJ1-2, with D possibly being TRBD1 (6 bases). With 7 bases removed from V and 1 base from J, the gap between germline ends came to 13 bases. Germline CDR1 SNHLY, CDR2 FYNNEI. The CDR3 is made up of 14 amino acids. The CDR3 protein is CASTLGQNNYGYTF. CDR3 nucleotide sequence: TGTGCCAGCACACTCGGACAGAATAACTATGGCTACACCTTC.

The chain links TRBV19 to TRBJ2-2; D is uncertain. Germline CDR1 LNHDA, CDR2 SQIVND (reference sequence). The V gene lost 10 bases and the J gene lost 0 bases, with 9 bases spanning the gap. The CDR3 is made up of 13 amino acids. This CDR3 reads CATANSNTGELFF. CDR3 DNA: TGTGCCACCGCTAATTCGAACACCGGGGAGCTGTTTTTT.